A single sample is the source of the 22 T cell receptor beta chains below, sequenced in a study of shared clonotypes between healthy human individuals. Sequencing was performed with immunoSEQ multiplex PCR; in TCRdb, only in-frame clones are kept and a portion is missing. The profile covers 2 million to 2.5 million clones, with around 95% appearing a single time and roughly 0.13% taken by the ten largest. The sequencing input was naive CD4+ T cells sorted from blood. This sample's subset: CD45RA+ positively selected. The source of these receptors is a man between 18 and 35 years old in good health.

This chain links TRBV13 with TRBJ2-6, with 7 bases lining up with TRBD1. This CDR3 has 15 residues. The V and J ends lost 2 bases and 2 bases, in that order; junction bases with no gene match: 0. From germline, CDR1 is PRHDT and CDR2 FYEKMQ (reference sequence). DNA for the CDR3: TGTGCCAGCAGCTTAACAGGGGCTGGGGCCAACGTCCTGACTTTC. Protein: CASSLTGAGANVLTF. Supplemented by reference TRBV13 and TRBJ2-6, the full variable domain reads AAGVIQSPRHLIKEKRETATLKCYPIPRHDTVYWYQQGPGQDPQFLISFYEKMQSDKGSIPDRFSAQQFSDYHSELNMSSLELGDSALYFCASSLTGAGANVLTFGAGSRLTVL.

The CDR3 is CASRSTSGTTDTQYF. CDR3 coding DNA: TGTGCCAGCAGAAGTACTAGCGGGACCACAGATACGCAGTATTTT. The rearrangement links TRBV6-6 to TRBJ2-3; 10 positions match TRBD2. Trimming took 6 bases from V and 2 from J; bases not matched to a gene: 5. Germline CDR1 MNHNY, CDR2 SVGAGI (reference sequence). The CDR3 has 15 amino acids.

The rearrangement links TRBV6-6 to TRBJ2-5, with 9 bases identical to TRBD1. The CDR3 has 14 residues. J was trimmed by 10 bases and V by 2 bases; bases with no gene match: 8. The germline V gene encodes CDR1 MNHNY and CDR2 SVGAGI (reference sequence). The CDR3: CASSYGGDRVDQYF. CDR3 in DNA: TGTGCCAGCAGTTACGGAGGGGACAGGGTGGACCAGTACTTC.

The rearrangement links TRBV10-3 to TRBJ1-2; 7 nucleotides line up with TRBD1. The V segment lost 6 bases and the J segment 8 bases; nucleotides outside the gene matches: 18. The V gene's germline CDR1 is ENHRY and CDR2 SYGVKD. CDR3 length: 16 residues. CDR3 in DNA: TGTGCCATCAGAAAGGGGGGCACAGGGGCTGCGCAAGGCTACACCTTC. This translates into CAIRKGGTGAAQGYTF.

The rearrangement joins TRBV30 to TRBJ2-3, with unresolved D. CDR1 and CDR2 (germline): GTSNPN, SVGIG (reference sequence). With 3 bases removed from V and 5 bases from J, the gap between germline ends came to 6 bases. The CDR3 extends over 11 amino acids. CDR3 sequence (DNA): TGTGCCTGGAGCCTCAAAGATACGCAGTATTTT. Translated: CAWSLKDTQYF.

The chain uses TRBV6-5 and TRBJ1-2, with 9 bases identical to TRBD1. J lost 3 bases, V lost 7 bases, and 3 bases had no gene match. CDR1 and CDR2 (germline): MNHEY, SVGAGI. This CDR3 comprises 13 residues. CDR3 sequence (DNA): TGTGCCAGCACCAGGACAGGGGACTATGGCTACACCTTC. It codes for CASTRTGDYGYTF.

The CDR3 protein is CASSLISGSPVEQYF. The CDR3 DNA is TGCGCCAGCAGCTTGATTAGCGGGAGCCCGGTCGAGCAGTACTTC. The chain has TRBV5-1 and TRBJ2-7; 9 bases agree with TRBD2. CDR3 length: 15 amino acids. Germline CDR1 SGHRS, CDR2 YFSETQ. The ends lost 1 base at V and 6 bases at J; junction bases unmatched: 8.

V and J are TRBV5-1 and TRBJ2-7; 11 bases match TRBD2. J gave up 6 bases and V 2 bases, and 7 bases lay outside the gene matches. This CDR3 is 15 amino acids long. Per germline, CDR1 SGHRS and CDR2 YFSETQ. The CDR3, as DNA: TGCGCCAGCAGCTTTTCTAGCGGGGGGATAAGCGAGCAGTACTTC. This encodes CASSFSSGGISEQYF. Based on the CDR3 plus reference TRBV5-1 and TRBJ2-7, the full variable domain is KAGVTQTPRYLIKTRGQQVTLSCSPISGHRSVSWYQQTPGQGLQFLFEYFSETQRNKGNFPGRFSGRQFSNSRSEMNVSTLELGDSALYLCASSFSSGGISEQYFGPGTRLTVT.

The chain recombines TRBV30 with TRBJ2-1; tentatively, D is TRBD1 (6 bases). The CDR3 spans 15 residues. Deletions cut 0 bases from V and 4 bases from J, with 13 bases between. Germline CDR1 is GTSNPN and CDR2 is SVGIG (reference sequence). The CDR3 region is CAWSVLGANYNEQFF. The CDR3 nucleotides read TGTGCCTGGAGTGTACTGGGGGCGAATTACAATGAGCAGTTCTTC.

The chain links TRBV7-2 to TRBJ2-7; possibly TRBD2 for D (5 bases). Germline V gene sequence: CDR1 SGHTA, CDR2 FQGNSA. Trimming shortened V by 4 bases and J by 0 bases, and 16 bases separated the two germline ends. The CDR3 consists of 16 residues. The CDR3 loop reads CASSSGSLRDSYEQYF. The CDR3 coding sequence is TGTGCCAGCAGCTCTGGGTCTTTACGGGACTCCTACGAGCAGTACTTC.

The chain employs TRBV9 and TRBJ2-3, with 8 bases fitting TRBD1. The V gene end was trimmed by 0 bases and the J gene end by 1 base; junction bases not matched to a gene: 4. The CDR3 has 16 residues. CDR1 is SGDLS and CDR2 is YYNGEE in the germline V gene. CDR3 loop: CASSVADRGGTDTQYF. The CDR3, as DNA: TGTGCCAGCAGCGTAGCAGACAGGGGTGGCACAGATACGCAGTATTTT.

The chain combines TRBV28 with TRBJ2-5; D could derive from TRBD1 or TRBD2 (6 bases each). The CDR3 length is 12 residues. Germline loops: CDR1 MDHEN, CDR2 SYDVKM. Trimming took 9 bases from V and 4 from J, leaving 12 bases between them. The CDR3 is CASRGVVETQYF. The CDR3 DNA reads TGTGCCAGTAGGGGGGTCGTAGAGACCCAGTACTTC.

This clone has only a few counts. The rearrangement uses TRBV6-1 and TRBJ1-3, with TRBD1 matching over 7 bases. CDR1 is MNHNS, CDR2 SASEGT, per germline. This CDR3 contains 12 residues. Trimming at V came to 10 bases and at J to 4 bases, leaving 4 bases not matched to a gene. The CDR3 nucleotides read TGTGCCACTACAGGGGTCGGAAACACCATATATTTT. This codes for CATTGVGNTIYF.

This clone was observed once. The chain couples TRBV7-3 to TRBJ1-1; the match to TRBD1 covers 9 bases. CDR3 length equals 12 residues. Germline-derived CDR1 and CDR2 are SGHTA and FQGTGA. V was pared by 5 bases and J by 10 bases, with 5 bases of the junction left unmatched. The CDR3 reads CASSDPGQGAFF. The CDR3 DNA reads as TGTGCCAGCAGCGACCCGGGACAGGGAGCTTTCTTT.

The V call is TRBV30, the J call TRBJ1-1, with D uncertain. The CDR3 sequence is 14 residues long. The V gene lost 0 bases and the J gene lost 4 bases, with 12 bases spanning the gap. From germline, CDR1 is GTSNPN and CDR2 SVGIG (reference sequence). The CDR3 spells CAWSVLLGFTEAFF. CDR3 in DNA: TGTGCCTGGAGTGTACTTCTGGGATTCACTGAAGCTTTCTTT.

The J gene is TRBJ1-5, the V gene TRBV7-6; D might be TRBD1 (6 bases). V was trimmed by 1 base and J by 3 bases, leaving 10 bases between them. Looked up from germline, CDR1 is SGHVS and CDR2 is FNYEAQ. This CDR3 contains 15 residues. The CDR3 DNA follows: TGTGCCAGCAGCTTAGTACAGGGACTCAATCAGCCCCAGCATTTT. Protein: CASSLVQGLNQPQHF.

This clone appeared a single time. The genes are TRBV11-2 and TRBJ1-5, with a tentative D call TRBD1 (6 bases). The V end was cut by 5 bases, the J end by 6 bases, with 17 bases between. CDR1 and CDR2 from the germline V gene are SGHAT and FQNNGV. The CDR3 is 15 amino acids. CDR3 loop: CASSPGGGLSQPQHF. The CDR3 nucleotides read TGTGCCAGCAGCCCCGGGGGGGGGCTGAGTCAGCCCCAGCATTTT.

The rearrangement links TRBV5-8 to TRBJ2-1; D is possibly TRBD2 (6 bases). V lost 0 bases and J lost 2, with 15 bases in between. The CDR3 is 17 residues long. CDR1 and CDR2 from the germline V gene are SGHTS and YDEGEE. CDR3 DNA: TGTGCCAGCAGCTTGGTGCTGACTAGTGGCGCCTACAATGAGCAGTTCTTC. It codes for CASSLVLTSGAYNEQFF.

The chain carries TRBV5-6 and TRBJ1-6; tentatively, D is TRBD1 (5 bases). V gave up 0 bases and J gave up 0 bases, with 7 bases separating them. Germline V CDR1 and CDR2: SGHDT, YYEEEE. CDR3 size: 16 residues. The CDR3 loop reads CASSLEGTSYNSPLHF. The CDR3 nucleotides read TGTGCCAGCAGCTTGGAGGGGACCTCCTATAATTCACCCCTCCACTTT. The full variable domain, in which reference TRBV5-6 and TRBJ1-6 provide the parts outside the CDR3, is DAGVTQSPTHLIKTRGQQVTLRCSPKSGHDTVSWYQQALGQGPQFIFQYYEEEERQRGNFPDRFSGHQFPNYSSELNVNALLLGDSALYLCASSLEGTSYNSPLHFGNGTRLTVT.

V gene TRBV18 combines with J gene TRBJ1-2; 8 bases fit TRBD1. The CDR3 totals 12 residues. Germline-derived CDR1 and CDR2 are KGHSH and LQKENI. V lost 5 bases, J lost 6 bases, and 2 bases stayed unmatched. For the CDR3, the DNA is TGTGCCAGCTCAAAGACAGGGGATGGCTACACCTTC. It encodes CASSKTGDGYTF. Full variable domain (outside the CDR3, taken from reference TRBV18 and TRBJ1-2): NAGVMQNPRHLVRRRGQEARLRCSPMKGHSHVYWYRQLPEEGLKFMVYLQKENIIDESGMPKERFSAEFPKEGPSILRIQQVVRGDSAAYFCASSKTGDGYTFGSGTRLTVV.

The chain has TRBV6-4 and TRBJ2-1; possibly TRBD2 for D (6 bases). The CDR3 extends over 16 amino acids. V lost 4 bases and J 2 bases, leaving 15 bases between the germline ends. Germline CDR1 and CDR2: MRHNA and SNTAGT. CDR3 nucleotide sequence: TGTGCCAGCAGTGTGGAGCGGGTGCCCCCCTACAATGAGCAGTTCTTC. This translates into CASSVERVPPYNEQFF.

The chain carries TRBV9 and TRBJ2-1; D is perhaps TRBD1 or TRBD2 (5 bases each). V was shortened by 4 bases and J by 5 bases, with 25 bases between the two germline ends. The CDR3 has 18 amino acids. Germline V gene data show CDR1 as SGDLS and CDR2 as YYNGEE. The CDR3 spells CASSTGRDASSVDNEQFF. DNA for the CDR3: TGTGCCAGCAGCACGGGACGGGACGCTAGCTCGGTTGACAATGAGCAGTTCTTC.